This TCR beta chain was sequenced in a study of T cell repertoires in cytomegalovirus infection. The wider study: Both CMV infection and a matching HLA type were indicated by public TCR beta signatures. Whole-study results and caveats: Carriers of CMV plus the relevant HLA were identified by cumulative public TCR beta family frequency. HLA-C-restricted CMV clonotypes gave the most frequent clonotype in two of eight donors.

Germline V gene lookup returns CDR1 SGHVS and CDR2 FNYEAQ. V was clipped by 6 bases and J by 3 bases, with 9 bases between them. The CDR3 extends over 13 amino acids. This clonotype was seen a few times. What it recognizes is unknown. Each CDR3 protein gets one entry after TCRdb re-called the reads with MiXCR. The table includes 170,000 or so distinct CDR3 sequences, under 15% detected once. V and J are TRBV7-6 and TRBJ1-5; D is perhaps TRBD1 (5 bases). The sequencing sample was made of PBMCs. This receptor was obtained from a human donor in good health (CMV status not recorded). Some clones in this sample may be carry-over from other donors' samples. The CDR3 nucleotides are TGTGCCAGCAGTGAGGGGTTCAATCAGCCCCAGCATTTT. Amino acids: CASSEGFNQPQHF.